Shown below are 14 T cell receptor beta chains from a single sample sequenced in a study of control samples from healthy donors and cancer patients. Sequencing was performed with immunoSEQ multiplex PCR; in TCRdb, only in-frame clones are kept and a portion is missing. This repertoire shows about 160,000 clones, just over 95% found once; its top ten account for over 1%. Sequenced: blood. All receptors derive from a woman in her twenties or thirties in good health.

The chain couples TRBV9 to TRBJ2-7, with 10 bases aligning to TRBD2. The CDR3 is 16 amino acids. V was clipped by 3 bases and J by 0 bases; unmatched bases: 6. CDR1 SGDLS and CDR2 YYNGEE come from the germline V gene. The CDR3 is CASSAGLAVSSYEQYF. CDR3 nucleotides: TGTGCCAGCAGCGCAGGACTAGCGGTAAGCTCCTACGAGCAGTACTTC.

V usage is TRBV27 and J usage is TRBJ1-2, with TRBD1 as a possible D gene (5 bases). CDR1 and CDR2 from the germline V gene are MNHEY and SMNVEV (reference sequence). V lost 4 bases, J lost 0 bases, and 9 bases lay in between. The CDR3 extends over 14 amino acids. The CDR3 loop is CASSWGGSNYGYTF. The CDR3 DNA reads as TGTGCCAGCAGTTGGGGGGGGTCTAACTATGGCTACACCTTC.

The rearrangement links TRBV9 to TRBJ1-1; 8 bases align to TRBD1. The CDR3 has 15 residues. Unmatched junction bases numbered 3, after V lost 0 bases and J lost 2 bases. The V gene's germline CDR1 is SGDLS and CDR2 YYNGEE. The CDR3 region is CASSVVTGVNTEAFF. CDR3 nucleotides: TGTGCCAGCAGCGTAGTGACAGGGGTAAACACTGAAGCTTTCTTT.

This clone was recorded only once. This chain connects TRBV28 to TRBJ2-5; 7 bases are a match to TRBD2. This CDR3 has 14 amino acids. The V segment lost 10 bases and the J segment 3 bases; nucleotides outside the gene matches: 11. Germline values: CDR1 MDHEN, CDR2 SYDVKM. The CDR3 DNA is TGTGCCACCATACAGAGCGGGACCGAAGAGACCCAGTACTTC. Translated, it gives CATIQSGTEETQYF.

The V call is TRBV19, the J call TRBJ2-6, with D unresolved. The germline V and J ends were trimmed by 5 bases and 3 bases, with 8 bases remaining between them. The CDR3 loop spans 14 amino acids. The germline CDR1 and CDR2 sequences are LNHDA and SQIVND (reference sequence). The CDR3 region has the DNA TGTGCCAGTAGTGTGTCGGGTGGGGCCAACGTCCTGACTTTC. It translates to CASSVSGGANVLTF.

This chain connects TRBV27 to TRBJ1-5; weak D call: TRBD1 (6 bases). The CDR3 extends over 12 amino acids. Germline V gene sequence: CDR1 MNHEY, CDR2 SMNVEV (reference sequence). V lost 7 bases to trimming and J lost 6 bases, with 10 bases between them. CDR3 bases: TGTGCCAGCAAACAGGGTGGTCAGCCCCAGCATTTT. Residues: CASKQGGQPQHF.

V gene TRBV9 combines with J gene TRBJ2-1; 12 bases agree with TRBD2. The V gene's germline CDR1 is SGDLS and CDR2 YYNGEE. Trimming took 4 bases from V and 7 from J; bases not matched to a gene: 18. The CDR3 sequence is 19 residues long. The CDR3 region has the DNA TGTGCCAGCAGCCAAGCGGCTAGCGGGAGGGCGACCTTGGGAAATGAGCAGTTCTTC. Its protein product is CASSQAASGRATLGNEQFF.

This chain joins TRBV2 and TRBJ2-1; D is perhaps TRBD1 (5 bases). V was trimmed by 0 bases and J by 5 bases, leaving 11 bases between them. This CDR3 contains 15 residues. Per the germline V gene, CDR1 is SNHLY and CDR2 is FYNNEI. For the CDR3, the DNA is TGTGCCAGCAGTGAAGCGCGCAGGGTCCACAATGAGCAGTTCTTC. Translation: CASSEARRVHNEQFF.

The chain employs TRBV5-5 and TRBJ1-4, with a tentative D call TRBD1 (5 bases). Trimming took off 4 bases at V and 0 bases at J, with 10 bases between the two ends. This CDR3 comprises 15 residues. Germline assignment: CDR1 SGHKS and CDR2 YYEKEE (reference sequence). The CDR3 nucleotides are TGTGCCAGCAGCCCCGGACAAGCAACTAATGAAAAACTGTTTTTT. Its protein is CASSPGQATNEKLFF.

The CDR3 DNA reads TGCGCCAGCAGCTTGGGACAGGGACAGTATACTGAAGCTTTCTTT. It encodes CASSLGQGQYTEAFF. This chain links TRBV5-1 with TRBJ1-1; 7 bases fit TRBD1. The trim removed 0 bases at V and 5 bases at J, leaving 7 bases unmatched. The CDR3 is 15 residues long. The germline gives CDR1 SGHRS, CDR2 YFSETQ.

The rearrangement uses TRBV6-6 and TRBJ1-1; 7 bases line up with TRBD1. The CDR3 totals 13 residues. Germline CDR1 is MNHNY and CDR2 is SVGAGI (reference sequence). V lost 5 bases and J lost 2; bases outside the gene matches: 2. The CDR3 DNA reads TGTGCCAGCAGTAGACAGGGCAACACTGAAGCTTTCTTT. Amino acid sequence: CASSRQGNTEAFF.

The chain couples TRBV19 to TRBJ2-7, with 7 bases aligning to TRBD1. Germline CDR1 and CDR2: LNHDA and SQIVND (reference sequence). The length of the CDR3 is 14 residues. V lost 7 bases and J lost 1; bases outside the gene matches: 7. The DNA of the CDR3 is TGTGCCAGTACCATCTCGACAGGGTCCTACGAGCAGTACTTC. Amino acids: CASTISTGSYEQYF. Combining the CDR3 with reference TRBV19 and TRBJ2-7 gives the whole variable domain DGGITQSPKYLFRKEGQNVTLSCEQNLNHDAMYWYRQDPGQGLRLIYYSQIVNDFQKGDIAEGYSVSREKKESFPLTVTSAQKNPTAFYLCASTISTGSYEQYFGPGTRLTVT.

J is TRBJ2-2 and V is TRBV6-5, with 9 positions matching TRBD2. Germline CDR1 is MNHEY and CDR2 is SVGAGI. The CDR3 consists of 15 residues. After removal of 0 bases from V and 7 bases from J, the junction contained 3 bases not matched to a gene. This CDR3 reads CASSYSQAGGGELFF. DNA for the CDR3: TGTGCCAGCAGTTACTCCCAAGCGGGGGGCGGGGAGCTGTTTTTT.

The V call is TRBV15, the J call TRBJ1-5; 8 bases line up with TRBD1. The CDR3 is made up of 16 amino acids. Germline V gives CDR1 LNHNV, CDR2 YYDKDF (reference sequence). The junction had 6 bases not matched to a gene; V was cut back by 1 base and J by 4 bases. In DNA, the CDR3 is TGTGCCACCAGCAGAGGGGTCCAGGGGGCAAATCAGCCCCAGCATTTT. Translated, it gives CATSRGVQGANQPQHF.